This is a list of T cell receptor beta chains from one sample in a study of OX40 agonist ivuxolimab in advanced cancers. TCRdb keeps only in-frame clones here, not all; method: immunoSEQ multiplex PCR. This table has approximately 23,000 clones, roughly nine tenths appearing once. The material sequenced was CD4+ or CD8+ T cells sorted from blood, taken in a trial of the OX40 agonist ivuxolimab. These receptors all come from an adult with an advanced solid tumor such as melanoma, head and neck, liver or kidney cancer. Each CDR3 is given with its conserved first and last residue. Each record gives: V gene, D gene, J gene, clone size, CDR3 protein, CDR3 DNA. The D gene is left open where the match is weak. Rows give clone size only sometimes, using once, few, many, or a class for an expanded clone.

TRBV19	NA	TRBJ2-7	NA	CASSISTAAIYEQYF	TGTGCCAGTAGTATAAGTACGGCGGCGATATACGAGCAGTACTTC
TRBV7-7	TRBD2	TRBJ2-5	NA	CASSLRTRSETQYF	TGTGCTAGCAGCTTAAGGACTAGATCAGAGACCCAGTACTTC
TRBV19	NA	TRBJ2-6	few	CASSPMASGANVLTF	TGTGCCAGTAGTCCAATGGCCTCTGGGGCCAACGTCCTGACTTTC
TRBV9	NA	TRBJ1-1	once	CASSPAGTTEAFF	TGTGCCAGCAGCCCGGCAGGGACGACTGAAGCTTTCTTT
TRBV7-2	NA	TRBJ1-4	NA	CASSFGGAYEKLFF	TGTGCCAGCAGCTTCGGGGGCGCCTATGAAAAACTGTTTTTT
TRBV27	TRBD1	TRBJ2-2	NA	CASSWTGGTGELFF	TGTGCCAGCAGTTGGACAGGGGGCACCGGGGAGCTGTTTTTT
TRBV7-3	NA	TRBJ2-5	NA	CASSLQGLQETQYF	TGTGCCAGCAGCCTCCAGGGTTTACAAGAGACCCAGTACTTC
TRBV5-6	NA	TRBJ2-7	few	CASSRTDSSYEQYF	TGTGCCAGCAGTCGGACAGACAGTTCCTACGAGCAGTACTTC
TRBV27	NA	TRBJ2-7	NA	CASSYGLLGEQYF	TGTGCCAGCAGTTACGGTCTTTTGGGCGAGCAGTACTTC
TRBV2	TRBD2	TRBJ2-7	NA	CASTRLGSGSDEQYF	TGTGCCAGCACCCGACTGGGTAGCGGGAGCGACGAGCAGTACTTC
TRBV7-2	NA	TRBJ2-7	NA	CASSYPGLAYEQYF	TGTGCCAGCAGCTATCCTGGCCTAGCCTACGAGCAGTACTTC
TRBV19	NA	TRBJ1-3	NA	CASSPSSGNTIYF	TGTGCCAGTAGTCCAAGCTCTGGAAACACCATATATTTT
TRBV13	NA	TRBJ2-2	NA	CASSRRTLNTGELFF	TGTGCCAGCAGCAGGCGGACACTTAACACCGGGGAGCTGTTTTTT
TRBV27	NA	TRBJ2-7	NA	CASSSGSYEQYF	TGTGCCAGCAGTTCCGGCTCCTACGAGCAGTACTTC
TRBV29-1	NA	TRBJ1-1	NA	CSVTQFMNTEAFF	TGCAGCGTAACACAGTTCATGAACACTGAAGCTTTCTTT
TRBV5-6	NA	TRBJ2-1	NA	CASSLGREQFF	TGTGCCAGCAGCTTGGGGCGGGAGCAGTTCTTC